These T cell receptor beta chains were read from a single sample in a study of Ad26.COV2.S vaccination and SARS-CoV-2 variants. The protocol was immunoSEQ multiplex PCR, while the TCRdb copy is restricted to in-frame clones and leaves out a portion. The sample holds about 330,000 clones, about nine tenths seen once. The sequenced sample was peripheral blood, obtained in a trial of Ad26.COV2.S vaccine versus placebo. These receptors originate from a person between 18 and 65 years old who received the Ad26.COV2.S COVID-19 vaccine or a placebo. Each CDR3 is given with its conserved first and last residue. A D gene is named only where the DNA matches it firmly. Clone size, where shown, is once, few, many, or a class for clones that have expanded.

CDR3aa: CASSPNTGSFQETQYF; CDR3nt: TGTGCCAGCTCACCAAATACAGGGTCGTTCCAAGAGACCCAGTACTTC; j_gene: TRBJ2-5; len: 16; d_gene: .; v_gene: TRBV18; abundance: .
CDR3aa: CASSAGLERRYNEQFF; CDR3nt: TGTGCCAGCAGCGCAGGGCTAGAGCGGAGGTACAATGAGCAGTTCTTC; j_gene: TRBJ2-1; len: 16; d_gene: .; v_gene: TRBV9; abundance: .
CDR3aa: CASSFLGGNTEAFF; CDR3nt: TGTGCCAGCAGCTTCCTAGGCGGGAACACTGAAGCTTTCTTT; j_gene: TRBJ1-1; len: 14; d_gene: .; v_gene: TRBV5-5; abundance: .
CDR3aa: CASSQDHGSLKVAFF; CDR3nt: TGCGCCAGCAGCCAAGATCATGGCAGCCTGAAGGTGGCTTTCTTT; j_gene: TRBJ1-1; len: 15; d_gene: .; v_gene: TRBV4-1; abundance: .
CDR3aa: CSVEVTGGEKTQYF; CDR3nt: TGCAGCGTTGAGGTGACAGGGGGCGAAAAGACCCAGTACTTC; j_gene: TRBJ2-5; len: 14; d_gene: TRBD1; v_gene: TRBV29-1; abundance: .
CDR3aa: CASSLASGGADTQYF; CDR3nt: TGCGCCAGCAGCTTGGCTAGCGGGGGTGCAGATACGCAGTATTTT; j_gene: TRBJ2-3; len: 15; d_gene: TRBD2; v_gene: TRBV5-1; abundance: .
CDR3aa: CATQTGQAGWWWTGELFF; CDR3nt: TGTGCCACCCAGACCGGACAGGCAGGGTGGTGGTGGACCGGGGAGCTGTTTTTT; j_gene: TRBJ2-2; len: 18; d_gene: TRBD1; v_gene: TRBV19; abundance: once
CDR3aa: CASSVDGGTSGELFF; CDR3nt: TGTGCCAGCAGCGTAGACGGAGGGACGTCCGGGGAGCTGTTTTTT; j_gene: TRBJ2-2; len: 15; d_gene: .; v_gene: TRBV9; abundance: few
CDR3aa: CASSWDRNTEAFF; CDR3nt: TGTGCCAGCAGTTGGGACAGAAACACTGAAGCTTTCTTT; j_gene: TRBJ1-1; len: 13; d_gene: TRBD1; v_gene: TRBV9; abundance: few
CDR3aa: CAWISGDASTDTQYF; CDR3nt: TGTGCCTGGATAAGTGGGGACGCTAGCACAGATACGCAGTATTTT; j_gene: TRBJ2-3; len: 15; d_gene: .; v_gene: TRBV30; abundance: .
CDR3aa: CAISESPLGDTQYF; CDR3nt: TGTGCCATCAGTGAGAGCCCTTTAGGAGATACGCAGTATTTT; j_gene: TRBJ2-3; len: 14; d_gene: .; v_gene: TRBV10-3; abundance: .
CDR3aa: CASSPRQGRNTEAFF; CDR3nt: TGTGCCAGCTCACCCCGACAGGGGCGGAACACTGAAGCTTTCTTT; j_gene: TRBJ1-1; len: 15; d_gene: TRBD1; v_gene: TRBV18; abundance: .
CDR3aa: CASSRDPNNEKLFF; CDR3nt: TGTGCCAGCAGCAGGGACCCTAATAATGAAAAACTGTTTTTT; j_gene: TRBJ1-4; len: 14; d_gene: .; v_gene: TRBV27; abundance: once
CDR3aa: CASSLRPGANVLTF; CDR3nt: TGTGCCAGCAGCTTACGCCCCGGGGCCAACGTCCTGACTTTC; j_gene: TRBJ2-6; len: 14; d_gene: .; v_gene: TRBV7-8; abundance: .
CDR3aa: CASSYEDSLYGYTF; CDR3nt: TGTGCCAGCAGTTACGAAGACAGTCTCTATGGCTACACCTTC; j_gene: TRBJ1-2; len: 14; d_gene: .; v_gene: TRBV6-2/TRBV6-3; abundance: .
CDR3aa: CASKRGLEGYTF; CDR3nt: TGTGCCAGCAAACGCGGGTTGGAGGGCTACACCTTC; j_gene: TRBJ1-2; len: 12; d_gene: .; v_gene: TRBV12-3/TRBV12-4; abundance: .
CDR3aa: CASSHSGINSPLHF; CDR3nt: TGCGCCAGCAGCCACTCAGGGATTAATTCACCCCTCCACTTT; j_gene: TRBJ1-6; len: 14; d_gene: .; v_gene: TRBV4-3; abundance: .
CDR3aa: CASSFGQVNGELFF; CDR3nt: TGTGCCAGCAGCTTCGGGCAGGTGAACGGGGAGCTGTTTTTT; j_gene: TRBJ2-2; len: 14; d_gene: .; v_gene: TRBV7-9; abundance: once
CDR3aa: CASSQPTGWGEAFF; CDR3nt: TGCGCCAGCAGCCAACCGACGGGCTGGGGTGAAGCTTTCTTT; j_gene: TRBJ1-1; len: 14; d_gene: .; v_gene: TRBV4-1; abundance: .
CDR3aa: CASTTRGNEQFF; CDR3nt: TGTGCCAGCACCACTCGGGGTAATGAGCAGTTCTTC; j_gene: TRBJ2-1; len: 12; d_gene: .; v_gene: TRBV21-1; abundance: .
CDR3aa: CSVELLAGENEQFF; CDR3nt: TGCAGCGTTGAACTACTAGCGGGCGAAAATGAGCAGTTCTTC; j_gene: TRBJ2-1; len: 14; d_gene: TRBD2; v_gene: TRBV29-1; abundance: .
CDR3aa: CASSVQAEETQYF; CDR3nt: TGCGCCAGCAGCGTTCAGGCGGAAGAGACCCAGTACTTC; j_gene: TRBJ2-5; len: 13; d_gene: .; v_gene: TRBV5-1; abundance: .
CDR3aa: CSVEGVRREQYF; CDR3nt: TGCAGCGTTGAGGGGGTTCGTAGAGAGCAGTATTTT; j_gene: TRBJ2-3; len: 12; d_gene: .; v_gene: TRBV29-1; abundance: .
CDR3aa: CATSDSSRETQYF; CDR3nt: TGTGCCACCAGTGATTCCTCTCGTGAGACCCAGTACTTC; j_gene: TRBJ2-5; len: 13; d_gene: .; v_gene: TRBV24-1; abundance: .
CDR3aa: CASSYPREPQYF; CDR3nt: TGTGCCAGCAGTTACCCCCGGGAACCCCAGTACTTC; j_gene: TRBJ2-5; len: 12; d_gene: .; v_gene: TRBV6-2/TRBV6-3; abundance: .
CDR3aa: CSVHLDPNTEAFF; CDR3nt: TGCAGCGTGCACCTGGACCCGAACACTGAAGCTTTCTTT; j_gene: TRBJ1-1; len: 13; d_gene: .; v_gene: TRBV29-1; abundance: .
CDR3aa: CASSLQGASTEAFF; CDR3nt: TGTGCCAGCAGCCTACAGGGGGCAAGCACTGAAGCTTTCTTT; j_gene: TRBJ1-1; len: 14; d_gene: TRBD1; v_gene: TRBV6-2/TRBV6-3; abundance: .
CDR3aa: CASSLDRGTNYGYTF; CDR3nt: TGTGCCAGCAGCTTAGACAGGGGAACTAACTATGGCTACACCTTC; j_gene: TRBJ1-2; len: 15; d_gene: .; v_gene: TRBV11-3; abundance: .
CDR3aa: CASSEKGLAGGGGETQYF; CDR3nt: TGTGCCAGCAGCGAGAAGGGACTAGCGGGAGGAGGAGGAGAGACCCAGTACTTC; j_gene: TRBJ2-5; len: 18; d_gene: TRBD2; v_gene: TRBV7-9; abundance: .
CDR3aa: CASWLAGASYNEQFF; CDR3nt: TGTGCCAGCTGGCTAGCGGGAGCATCATACAATGAGCAGTTCTTC; j_gene: TRBJ2-1; len: 15; d_gene: TRBD2; v_gene: TRBV2; abundance: once
CDR3aa: CASSQLTGGPTEAFF; CDR3nt: TGCGCCAGCAGCCAACTGACAGGGGGGCCCACTGAAGCTTTCTTT; j_gene: TRBJ1-1; len: 15; d_gene: TRBD1; v_gene: TRBV4-1; abundance: .
CDR3aa: CASSLVGPPPRDTQYF; CDR3nt: TGTGCCAGCAGCTTAGTAGGGCCTCCCCCAAGGGATACGCAGTATTTT; j_gene: TRBJ2-3; len: 16; d_gene: .; v_gene: TRBV7-2; abundance: .
CDR3aa: CASSPPSGDTQYF; CDR3nt: TGTGCCAGCAGCCCACCCTCGGGGGATACGCAGTATTTT; j_gene: TRBJ2-3; len: 13; d_gene: .; v_gene: TRBV11-2; abundance: .
CDR3aa: CASTVVAYGYTF; CDR3nt: TGTGCCAGCACCGTCGTAGCCTATGGCTACACCTTC; j_gene: TRBJ1-2; len: 12; d_gene: .; v_gene: TRBV7-9; abundance: .
CDR3aa: CASSLSLGPPGLAGDTQYF; CDR3nt: TGTGCCAGCAGCCTCTCCCTTGGGCCGCCGGGACTAGCGGGAGATACGCAGTATTTT; j_gene: TRBJ2-3; len: 19; d_gene: TRBD2; v_gene: TRBV7-6; abundance: .
CDR3aa: CASSLAEREGEQFF; CDR3nt: TGTGCCAGCAGCTTGGCCGAGCGGGAGGGTGAGCAGTTCTTC; j_gene: TRBJ2-1; len: 14; d_gene: TRBD2; v_gene: TRBV5-4; abundance: .
CDR3aa: CASSPRLENEQFF; CDR3nt: TGTGCCAGCAGCCCGCGCCTAGAGAATGAGCAGTTCTTC; j_gene: TRBJ2-1; len: 13; d_gene: .; v_gene: TRBV7-9; abundance: .
CDR3aa: CASGLDRGIAGGNYEQYF; CDR3nt: TGTGCCAGCGGACTAGACAGGGGAATAGCGGGGGGAAACTACGAGCAGTACTTC; j_gene: TRBJ2-7; len: 18; d_gene: TRBD2; v_gene: TRBV27; abundance: .